This TCR beta chain was identified in a study of metastatic and nonmetastatic thyroid tumors. There are 16 residues in the CDR3. The V end was cut by 11 bases, the J end by 10 bases, with 27 bases between. Germline V gene data show CDR1 as MDHEN and CDR2 as SYDVKM. Every patient underwent thyroid surgery untreated. This clone is medium-sized in the sample. TCRdb re-called clones from the PCR reads using MiXCR. The table records some 11,000 clones, more than 20% of them present only once. The chain recombines TRBV28 with TRBJ1-6, with D tentatively TRBD1 (5 bases). The sequenced material came from adjacent normal tissue. The receptor's source is a female donor with papillary thyroid cancer or a benign thyroid nodule (not recorded which). Some clones in this sample may be carry-over from other donors' samples. CDR3 bases: TGTGCCGTCCTGGGGTCCTGGGGCAGGGTATACTCACCCCTCCACTTT. This translates into CAVLGSWGRVYSPLHF.